This passage covers 9 T cell receptor beta chains from one sample sequenced in a study of blood T cells in healthy people across ages. The use of a sample-barcoded 5' primer and a J-beta primer mix characterized a second PCR of roughly 7 to 12 cycles. TCRdb re-called the 5' RACE reads through MiXCR, storing one row per CDR3 protein. The repertoire holds fewer than 1.5 million distinct CDR3 sequences, with roughly 40% as singletons. The sample comprised blood. The receptors originated from a woman aged 18-29 years in good health.

The chain joins TRBV5-6 to TRBJ2-4; D gene ambiguous. The J call may be mistaken, given a closer DNA end match to TRBJ2-7. The CDR3 sequence is 14 residues long. The V gene's germline CDR1 is SGHDT and CDR2 YYEEEE. CDR3 DNA: TGTGCCAGCAGCTTCGCGCGGAAGGGTGGCGAGCAGTACTTC. Translating gives CASSFARKGGEQYF.

This clonotype came up once. V gene TRBV9 combines with J gene TRBJ1-2, with D perhaps matching TRBD1 (6 bases). Germline V gene sequence: CDR1 SGDLS, CDR2 YYNGEE. The V gene lost 1 base and the J gene lost 4 bases, with 14 bases spanning the gap. CDR3 length: 15 residues. The CDR3 nucleotides read TGTGCCAGCAGCGTAAGTTCGGGGGCTAGCTATGGCTACACCTTC. Protein: CASSVSSGASYGYTF.

This clonotype came up a few times. The chain is built from TRBV20-1 and TRBJ2-7; 13 nucleotides match TRBD2. This CDR3 is built from 17 residues. Trimming cost V 0 bases and J 1 base; bases outside gene matches: 6. Looked up from germline, CDR1 is DFQATT and CDR2 is SNEGSKA (reference sequence). The CDR3 sequence: CSARDQGLAGRSYEQYF. The CDR3 DNA reads TGCAGTGCTAGAGATCAGGGACTAGCGGGGAGGTCCTACGAGCAGTACTTC.

V is TRBV4-1 and J is TRBJ2-3; D is perhaps TRBD1 or TRBD2 (5 bases each). Trimming removed 2 bases from V and 2 bases from J, with 14 bases in between. The CDR3 covers 16 residues. Germline CDR1 reads MGHRA; CDR2 reads YSYEKL. As DNA, the CDR3 is TGCGCCAGCAGCCAAACTGCAGGGACGGACACAGATACGCAGTATTTT. This codes for CASSQTAGTDTDTQYF.

This clonotype was seen a handful of times. This rearrangement joins TRBV10-3 to TRBJ2-7; a weak D match, TRBD1 (5 bases). V lost 3 bases to trimming and J lost 0 bases, with 9 bases between them. Looked up from germline, CDR1 is ENHRY and CDR2 is SYGVKD. This CDR3 is 14 amino acids long. Here the CDR3 DNA reads TGTGCCATCAGTGAAGGGGATTCCTCCTACGAGCAGTACTTC. Its protein product is CAISEGDSSYEQYF.

The V call is TRBV2, the J call TRBJ2-2, with 12 bases identical to TRBD1. With V trimmed by 5 bases and J by 8 bases, 3 bases remained unmatched. The CDR3 has 14 residues. In germline, CDR1 is SNHLY, CDR2 FYNNEI. CDR3 DNA: TGTGCCAGCAGTTGGGACAGGGGGCTTGGGGAGCTGTTTTTT. It specifies CASSWDRGLGELFF.

The chain links TRBV20-1 to TRBJ1-2; no reliable D call. Per the germline V gene, CDR1 is DFQATT and CDR2 is SNEGSKA (reference sequence). The CDR3 length is 11 residues. V was clipped by 1 base and J by 6 bases, with 6 bases between them. CDR3 bases: TGCAGTGCTAGAGCAGGACATGGCTACACCTTC. It encodes CSARAGHGYTF.

This clonotype came up a few times. This chain links TRBV4-1 with TRBJ2-1; no definite D call. V was shortened by 0 bases and J by 10 bases, with 7 bases between the two germline ends. The CDR3 runs 12 residues. The V gene's germline CDR1 is MGHRA and CDR2 YSYEKL. CDR3 region: CASSQEGPEQFF. CDR3 DNA sequence: TGCGCCAGCAGCCAAGAAGGGCCGGAGCAGTTCTTC.

This clonotype was seen at least ten times. The chain couples TRBV29-1 to TRBJ2-6; D is unresolved. Deletions cut 3 bases from V and 0 bases from J, with 3 bases between. The CDR3 has 13 amino acids. The V gene's germline CDR1 is SQVTM and CDR2 ANQGSEA. The CDR3 protein is CSVDSSGANVLTF. The DNA for the CDR3 is TGCAGCGTTGACAGCTCTGGGGCCAACGTCCTGACTTTC.